This T cell receptor beta chain was observed in a study of CXCR3-negative and CXCR3-positive naive CD8 T cells. Overall study results and limits: CXCR3-positive naive cells carried more hydrophobic TRB CDR3s than CXCR3-negative ones. For memory CD8+ cells diversity was much lower, but both naive subsets had comparably high diversity. No difference in surface CD5 was seen between naive subsets, and TCR strength was inferred from TRB CDR3 properties.

CDR1 and CDR2 from the germline V gene are MNHEY and SVGEGT. CDR3 length: 15 residues. TRB cDNA libraries were made by UMI-labeled 5' RACE. TCRdb re-called the 5' RACE reads; every CDR3 protein appears as one record, without DNA. This sample's table has more than 80,000 distinct CDR3 sequences. In regard to this clonotype: The antigen is unknown.

The chain recombines TRBV6-2 or TRBV6-3 with TRBJ1-1. The material sequenced was naive CXCR3+ CD8+ T cells from blood. The subset is: CD45RO-CCR7+CD27+CD95- naive CD8+ T cells expressing CXCR3 (TNR3+). The receptor comes from a human donor in good health. Some clones in this sample may be carry-over from other donors' samples. CDR3 sequence: CASSSLDNLNTEAFF.